The clone carrying this T cell receptor (beta chain) occurred once. What it binds is not known. This specimen belongs to a study of radiation and T cells in renal cell carcinoma. General study points: From baseline, blood top tumor clonotypes peaked at 2 weeks post-radiation.

The sample's time point: baseline pretreatment blood. This sample's treatment: 15 Gy SBRT to primary tumor, nephrectomy 4 weeks later. Some clones are missing from TCRdb's copy, which holds only in-frame ones; the method was immunoSEQ multiplex PCR. Among 100,000 to 150,000 clones, approximately 80% were seen once, and the ten largest hold less than 3.5%. The specimen was blood, collected from a patient whose treatment included radiotherapy and nephrectomy. The origin of this receptor is a woman aged 60-70 years with renal cell carcinoma.

The CDR3 region has the DNA TGTGCCAGCAGCCTAGGTATCGCCCCGTACTACGAGCAGTACTTC. As protein: CASSLGIAPYYEQYF. V usage is TRBV7-2 and J usage is TRBJ2-7; D gene ambiguous. The ends were cut back, 5 bases at V and 3 bases at J, with 17 bases in the middle. Germline CDR1 and CDR2: SGHTA and FQGNSA. The length of the CDR3 is 15 residues.